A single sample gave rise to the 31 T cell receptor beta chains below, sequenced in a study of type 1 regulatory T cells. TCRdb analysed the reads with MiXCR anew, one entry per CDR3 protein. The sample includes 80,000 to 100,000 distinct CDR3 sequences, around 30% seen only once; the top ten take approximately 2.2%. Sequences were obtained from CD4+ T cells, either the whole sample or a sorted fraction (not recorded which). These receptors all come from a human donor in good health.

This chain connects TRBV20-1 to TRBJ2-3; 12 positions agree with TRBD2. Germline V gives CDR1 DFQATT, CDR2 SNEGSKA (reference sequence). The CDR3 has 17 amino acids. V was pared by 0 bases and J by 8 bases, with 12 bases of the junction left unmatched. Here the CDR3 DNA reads TGCAGTGCTAGAGATGGGAGGACTAGCGGGACATTCATTACGCAGTATTTT. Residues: CSARDGRTSGTFITQYF.

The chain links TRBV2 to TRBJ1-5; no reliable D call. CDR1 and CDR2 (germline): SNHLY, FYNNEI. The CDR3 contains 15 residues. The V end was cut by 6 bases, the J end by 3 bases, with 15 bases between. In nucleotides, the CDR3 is TGTGCCAGCAGAACGGAAGATGGGTACAATCAGCCCCAGCATTTT. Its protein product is CASRTEDGYNQPQHF. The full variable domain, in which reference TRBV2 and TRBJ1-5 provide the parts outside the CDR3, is EPEVTQTPSHQVTQMGQEVILRCVPISNHLYFYWYRQILGQKVEFLVSFYNNEISEKSEIFDDQFSVERPDGSNFTLKIRSTKLEDSAMYFCASRTEDGYNQPQHFGDGTRLSIL.

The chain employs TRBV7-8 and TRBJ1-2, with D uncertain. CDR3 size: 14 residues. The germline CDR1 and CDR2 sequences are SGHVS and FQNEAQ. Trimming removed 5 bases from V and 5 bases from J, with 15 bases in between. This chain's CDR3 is CASSPGRLIYGYTF. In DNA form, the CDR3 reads TGTGCCAGCAGCCCTGGGCGTCTAATATATGGCTACACCTTC.

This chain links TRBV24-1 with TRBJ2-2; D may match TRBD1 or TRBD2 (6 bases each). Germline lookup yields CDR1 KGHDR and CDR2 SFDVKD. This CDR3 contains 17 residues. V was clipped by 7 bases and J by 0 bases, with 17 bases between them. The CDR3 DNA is TGTGCCACCAGGGGAGGACAGTGGTACGCGAACACCGGGGAGCTGTTTTTT. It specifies CATRGGQWYANTGELFF.

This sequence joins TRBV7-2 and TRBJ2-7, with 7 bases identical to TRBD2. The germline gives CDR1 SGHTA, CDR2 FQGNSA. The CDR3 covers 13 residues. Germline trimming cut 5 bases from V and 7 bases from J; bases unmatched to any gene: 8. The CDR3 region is CASSRAGAGEQYF. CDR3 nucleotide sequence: TGTGCCAGCAGCCGGGCCGGAGCGGGGGAGCAGTACTTC.

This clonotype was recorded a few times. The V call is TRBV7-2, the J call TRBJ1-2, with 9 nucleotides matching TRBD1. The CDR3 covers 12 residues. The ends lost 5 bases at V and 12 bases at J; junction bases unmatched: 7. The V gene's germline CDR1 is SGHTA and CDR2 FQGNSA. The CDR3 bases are TGTGCCAGCAGCCCCCGGACAGGGGTCGACACCTTC. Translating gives CASSPRTGVDTF.

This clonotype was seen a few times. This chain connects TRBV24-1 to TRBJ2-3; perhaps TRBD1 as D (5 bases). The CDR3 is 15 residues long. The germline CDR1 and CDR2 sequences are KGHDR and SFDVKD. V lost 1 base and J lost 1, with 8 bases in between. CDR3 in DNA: TGTGCCACCAGTGATTTCGGCAGGGGCACAGATACGCAGTATTTT. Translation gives CATSDFGRGTDTQYF.

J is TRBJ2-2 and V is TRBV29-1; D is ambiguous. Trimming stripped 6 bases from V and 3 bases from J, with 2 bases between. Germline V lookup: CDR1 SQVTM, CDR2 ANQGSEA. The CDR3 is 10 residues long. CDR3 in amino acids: CSVDTGELFF. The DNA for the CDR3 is TGCAGCGTAGACACCGGGGAGCTGTTTTTT.

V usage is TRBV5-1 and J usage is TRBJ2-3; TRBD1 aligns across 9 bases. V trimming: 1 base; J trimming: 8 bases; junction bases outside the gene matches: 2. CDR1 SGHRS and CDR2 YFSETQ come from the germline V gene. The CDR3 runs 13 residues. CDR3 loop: CASSLSGQGTQYF. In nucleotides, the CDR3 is TGCGCCAGCAGCTTGTCGGGACAGGGTACGCAGTATTTT.

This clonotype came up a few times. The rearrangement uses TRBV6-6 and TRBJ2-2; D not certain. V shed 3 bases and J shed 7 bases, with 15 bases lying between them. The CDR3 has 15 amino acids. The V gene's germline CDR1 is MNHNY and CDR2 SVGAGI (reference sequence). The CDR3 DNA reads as TGTGCCAGCAGTTATCTAGGACCACGAGTCGGGGAGCTGTTTTTT. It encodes CASSYLGPRVGELFF.

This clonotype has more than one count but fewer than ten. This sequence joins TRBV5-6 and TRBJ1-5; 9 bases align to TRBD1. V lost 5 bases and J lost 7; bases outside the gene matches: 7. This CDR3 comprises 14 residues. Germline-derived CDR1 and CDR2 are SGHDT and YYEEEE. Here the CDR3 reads CASSYRGQGQPQHF. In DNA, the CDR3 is TGTGCCAGCAGTTATAGGGGACAGGGACAGCCCCAGCATTTT. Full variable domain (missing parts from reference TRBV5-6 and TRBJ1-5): DAGVTQSPTHLIKTRGQQVTLRCSPKSGHDTVSWYQQALGQGPQFIFQYYEEEERQRGNFPDRFSGHQFPNYSSELNVNALLLGDSALYLCASSYRGQGQPQHFGDGTRLSIL.

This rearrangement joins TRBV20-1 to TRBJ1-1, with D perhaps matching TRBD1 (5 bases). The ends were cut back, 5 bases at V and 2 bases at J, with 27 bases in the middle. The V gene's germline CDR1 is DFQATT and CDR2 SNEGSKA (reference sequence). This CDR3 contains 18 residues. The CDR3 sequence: CSALAQFRIGHYNTEAFF. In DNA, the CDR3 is TGCAGTGCTTTAGCCCAATTTAGGATTGGACACTATAACACTGAAGCTTTCTTT.

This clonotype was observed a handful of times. The CDR3 sequence is CSARGPSAKTNEQFF. The CDR3 DNA reads TGCAGTGCTAGAGGGCCTAGCGCTAAGACCAATGAGCAGTTCTTC. The gene calls are TRBV20-1 and TRBJ2-1; a weak D match, TRBD2 (6 bases). This CDR3 region has 15 residues. The V gene's germline CDR1 is DFQATT and CDR2 SNEGSKA (reference sequence). V dropped 1 base and J dropped 6 bases, with 16 bases sitting between them.

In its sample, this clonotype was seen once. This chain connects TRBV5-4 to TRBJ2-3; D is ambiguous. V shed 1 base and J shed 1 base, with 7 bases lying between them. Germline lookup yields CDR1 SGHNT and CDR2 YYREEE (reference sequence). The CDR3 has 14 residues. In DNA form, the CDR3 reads TGTGCCAGCAGCTTGCAAAGAGGCACAGATACGCAGTATTTT. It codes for CASSLQRGTDTQYF.

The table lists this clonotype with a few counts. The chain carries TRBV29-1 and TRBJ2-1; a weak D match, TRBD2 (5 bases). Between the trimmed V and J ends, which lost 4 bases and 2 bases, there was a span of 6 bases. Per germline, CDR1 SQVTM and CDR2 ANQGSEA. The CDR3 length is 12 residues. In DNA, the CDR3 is TGCAGCGTTGCGGAGGCCTACAATGAGCAGTTCTTC. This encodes CSVAEAYNEQFF.

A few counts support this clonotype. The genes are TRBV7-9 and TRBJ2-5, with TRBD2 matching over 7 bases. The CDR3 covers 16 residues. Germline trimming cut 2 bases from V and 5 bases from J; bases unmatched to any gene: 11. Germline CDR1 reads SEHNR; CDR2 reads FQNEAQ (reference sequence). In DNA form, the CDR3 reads TGTGCCAGCAGCTTATGGAGGGCGACTAGCCGGGAGACCCAGTACTTC. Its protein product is CASSLWRATSRETQYF.

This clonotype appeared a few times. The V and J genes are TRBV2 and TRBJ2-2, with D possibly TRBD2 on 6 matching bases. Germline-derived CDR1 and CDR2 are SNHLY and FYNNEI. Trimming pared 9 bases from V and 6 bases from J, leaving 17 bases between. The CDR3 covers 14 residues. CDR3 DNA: TGTGCCAGTACTCTAGAGGGAGGTTCCGGGGAGCTGTTTTTT. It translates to CASTLEGGSGELFF.

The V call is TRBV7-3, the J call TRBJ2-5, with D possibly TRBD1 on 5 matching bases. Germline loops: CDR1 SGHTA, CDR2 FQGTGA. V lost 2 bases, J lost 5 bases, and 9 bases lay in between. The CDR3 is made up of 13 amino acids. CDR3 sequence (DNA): TGTGCCAGCAGCTTAGGGGCTGGGGAGACCCAGTACTTC. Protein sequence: CASSLGAGETQYF.

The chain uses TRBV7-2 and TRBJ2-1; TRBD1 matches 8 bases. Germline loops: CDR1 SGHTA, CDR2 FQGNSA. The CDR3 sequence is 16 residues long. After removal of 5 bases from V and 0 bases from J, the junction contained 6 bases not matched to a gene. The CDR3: CASSPDRVSSYNEQFF. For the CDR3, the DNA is TGTGCCAGCAGCCCGGACAGGGTCAGCTCCTACAATGAGCAGTTCTTC.

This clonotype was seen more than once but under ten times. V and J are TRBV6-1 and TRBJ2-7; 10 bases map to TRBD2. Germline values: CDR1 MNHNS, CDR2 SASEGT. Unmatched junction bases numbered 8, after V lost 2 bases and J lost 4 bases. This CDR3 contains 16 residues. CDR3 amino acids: CASSEHASGRGYEQYF. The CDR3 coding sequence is TGTGCCAGCAGTGAACATGCTAGCGGGAGAGGATACGAGCAGTACTTC.

CDR3 coding DNA: TGTGCCAGCAGTTTACTAGCGGCTTCCTACAATGAGCAGTTCTTC. Translation gives CASSLLAASYNEQFF. The rearrangement uses TRBV12-3 or TRBV12-4 and TRBJ2-1, with 7 bases lining up with TRBD2. The CDR3 length is 15 residues. The V segment lost 2 bases and the J segment 1 base; nucleotides outside the gene matches: 2.

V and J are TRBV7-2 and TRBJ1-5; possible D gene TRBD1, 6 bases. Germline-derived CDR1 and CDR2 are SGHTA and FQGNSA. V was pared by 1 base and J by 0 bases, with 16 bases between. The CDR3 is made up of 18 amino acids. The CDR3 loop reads CASSLVGPIGGSNQPQHF. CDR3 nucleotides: TGTGCCAGCAGCTTAGTAGGGCCAATAGGGGGTAGCAATCAGCCCCAGCATTTT.

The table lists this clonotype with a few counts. DNA of the CDR3: TGCGCCAGCAGCCAAGGGACAGGGACGAACACCGGGGAGCTGTTTTTT. It encodes CASSQGTGTNTGELFF. This rearrangement joins TRBV4-1 to TRBJ2-2, with 8 bases aligning to TRBD1. The CDR3 loop spans 16 amino acids. With 1 base clipped from V and 0 bases from J, the junction kept 1 base outside the gene matches. The germline V gene has CDR1 MGHRA and CDR2 YSYEKL.

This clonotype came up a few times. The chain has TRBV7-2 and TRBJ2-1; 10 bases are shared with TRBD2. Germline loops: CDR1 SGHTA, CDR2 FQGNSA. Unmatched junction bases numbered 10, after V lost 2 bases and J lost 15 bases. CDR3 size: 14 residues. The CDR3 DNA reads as TGTGCCAGCAGCTTACTGGCTAGCGGGAGAGAAAGGTTCTTC. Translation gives CASSLLASGRERFF.

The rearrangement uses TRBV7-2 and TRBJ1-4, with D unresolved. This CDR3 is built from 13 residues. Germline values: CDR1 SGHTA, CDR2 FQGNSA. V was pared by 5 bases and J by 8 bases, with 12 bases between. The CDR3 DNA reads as TGTGCCAGCAGCCCTCGGGGAGGAGAAAAACTGTTTTTT. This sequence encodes CASSPRGGEKLFF. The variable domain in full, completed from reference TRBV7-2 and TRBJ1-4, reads GAGVSQSPSNKVTEKGKDVELRCDPISGHTALYWYRQSLGQGLEFLIYFQGNSAPDKSGLPSDRFSAERTGGSVSTLTIQRTQQEDSAVYLCASSPRGGEKLFFGSGTQLSVL.

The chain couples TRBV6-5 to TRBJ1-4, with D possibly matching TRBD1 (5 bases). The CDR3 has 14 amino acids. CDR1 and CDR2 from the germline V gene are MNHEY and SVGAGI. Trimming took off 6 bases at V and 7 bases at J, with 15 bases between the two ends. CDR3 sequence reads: CASRNGGTGEKLFF. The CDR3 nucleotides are TGTGCCAGCAGAAACGGGGGAACCGGTGAAAAACTGTTTTTT.

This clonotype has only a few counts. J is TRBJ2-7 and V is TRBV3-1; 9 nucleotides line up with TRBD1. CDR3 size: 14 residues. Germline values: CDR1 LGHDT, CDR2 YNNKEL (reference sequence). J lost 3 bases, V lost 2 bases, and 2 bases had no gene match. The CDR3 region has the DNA TGTGCCAGCAGCCAATGGGACAGGGACTACGAGCAGTACTTC. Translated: CASSQWDRDYEQYF.

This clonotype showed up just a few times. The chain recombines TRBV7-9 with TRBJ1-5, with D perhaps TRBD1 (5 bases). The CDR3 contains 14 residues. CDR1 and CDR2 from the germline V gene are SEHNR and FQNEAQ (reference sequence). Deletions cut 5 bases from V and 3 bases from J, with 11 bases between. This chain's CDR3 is CASSQGRNNQPQHF. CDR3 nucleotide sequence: TGTGCCAGCAGCCAGGGACGGAACAATCAGCCCCAGCATTTT.

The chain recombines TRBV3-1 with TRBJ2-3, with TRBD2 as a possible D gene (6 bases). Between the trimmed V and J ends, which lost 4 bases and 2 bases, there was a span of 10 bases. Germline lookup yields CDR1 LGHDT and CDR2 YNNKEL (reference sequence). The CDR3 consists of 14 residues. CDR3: CASSPWGDTDTQYF. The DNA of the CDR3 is TGTGCCAGCAGCCCCTGGGGGGACACAGATACGCAGTATTTT.

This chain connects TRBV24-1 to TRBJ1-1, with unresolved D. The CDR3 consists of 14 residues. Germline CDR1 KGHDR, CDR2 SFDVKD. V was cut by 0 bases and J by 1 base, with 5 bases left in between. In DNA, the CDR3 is TGTGCCACCAGTGATTTGGTATCGAACACTGAAGCTTTCTTT. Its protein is CATSDLVSNTEAFF.

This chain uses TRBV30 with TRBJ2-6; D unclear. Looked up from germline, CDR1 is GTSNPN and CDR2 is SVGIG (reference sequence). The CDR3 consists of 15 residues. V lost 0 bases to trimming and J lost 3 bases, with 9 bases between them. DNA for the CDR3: TGTGCCTGGAGTGTACCCGGGCTTGGGGCCAACGTCCTGACTTTC. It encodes CAWSVPGLGANVLTF.